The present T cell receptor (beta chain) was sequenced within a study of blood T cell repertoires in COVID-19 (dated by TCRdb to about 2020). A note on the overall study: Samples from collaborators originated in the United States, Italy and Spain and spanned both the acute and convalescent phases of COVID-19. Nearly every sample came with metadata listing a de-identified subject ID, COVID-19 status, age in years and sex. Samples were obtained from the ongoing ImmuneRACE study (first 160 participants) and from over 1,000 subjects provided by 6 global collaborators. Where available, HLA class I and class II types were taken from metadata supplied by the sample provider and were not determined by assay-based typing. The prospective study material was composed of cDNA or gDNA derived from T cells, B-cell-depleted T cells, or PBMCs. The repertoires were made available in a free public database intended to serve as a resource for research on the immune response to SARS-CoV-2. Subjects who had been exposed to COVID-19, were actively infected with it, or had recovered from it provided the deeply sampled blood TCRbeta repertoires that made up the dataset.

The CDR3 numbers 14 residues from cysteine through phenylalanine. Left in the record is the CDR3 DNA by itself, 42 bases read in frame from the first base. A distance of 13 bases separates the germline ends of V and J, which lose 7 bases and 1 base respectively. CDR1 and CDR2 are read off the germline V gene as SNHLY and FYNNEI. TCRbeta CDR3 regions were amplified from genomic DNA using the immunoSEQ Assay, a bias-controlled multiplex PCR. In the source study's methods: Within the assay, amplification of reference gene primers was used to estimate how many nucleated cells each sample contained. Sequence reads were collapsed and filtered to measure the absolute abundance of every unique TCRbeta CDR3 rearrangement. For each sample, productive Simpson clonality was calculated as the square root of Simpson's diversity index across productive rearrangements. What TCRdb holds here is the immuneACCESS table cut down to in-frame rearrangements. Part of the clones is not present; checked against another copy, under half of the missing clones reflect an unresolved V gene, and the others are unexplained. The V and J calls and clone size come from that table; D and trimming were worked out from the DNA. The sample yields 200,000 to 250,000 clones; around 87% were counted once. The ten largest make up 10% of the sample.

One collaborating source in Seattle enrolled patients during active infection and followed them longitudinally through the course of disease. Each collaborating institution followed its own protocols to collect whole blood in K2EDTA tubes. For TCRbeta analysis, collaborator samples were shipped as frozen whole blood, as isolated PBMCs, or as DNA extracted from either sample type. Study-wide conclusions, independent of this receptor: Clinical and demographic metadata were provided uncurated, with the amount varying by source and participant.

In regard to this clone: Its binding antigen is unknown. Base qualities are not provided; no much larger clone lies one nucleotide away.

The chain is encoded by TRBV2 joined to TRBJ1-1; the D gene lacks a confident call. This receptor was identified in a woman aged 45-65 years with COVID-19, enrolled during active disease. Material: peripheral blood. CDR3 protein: CASMKGLTNTEAFF. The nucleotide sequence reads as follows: TGTGCCAGCATGAAAGGACTGACGAACACTGAAGCTTTCTTT.